This entry is about one T cell receptor beta chain. TCRdb reprocessed the PCR reads using MiXCR. The sample yields 20,000 or so clones, 23% seen once. Among the patients, none had received any treatment before thyroid surgery. The record originates from a study of metastatic and nonmetastatic thyroid tumors. CDR3 size: 14 residues. V shed 3 bases and J 7 bases; nucleotides not matched to a gene: 5. CDR1 SGHTA and CDR2 FQGNSA come from the germline V gene. The TCR sequence derives from a male donor with papillary thyroid cancer or a benign thyroid nodule (not recorded which). Some clones in this sample may be carry-over from other donors' samples. The V call is TRBV7-2, the J call TRBJ1-2; 10 positions match TRBD1. The sequenced sample consisted of blood. The CDR3 protein is CASSFDRGRGGYTF. The DNA of the CDR3 is TGTGCCAGCAGCTTTGACAGGGGGCGGGGTGGCTACACCTTC.